This TCR beta chain appears in the sequencing data of a study of CD8 T cells in ankylosing spondylitis. Study results and limitations: Reports of some motif variants in reactive arthritis synovial fluid and blood predate this one. It appeared that ankylosing spondylitis blood was characterized by a TCR beta motif of several highly homologous variants.

This clonotype came up many times. Its specificity is unknown. At one end, the junction sequence differs from germline, possibly due to a read error. Each CDR3 protein gets one entry after TCRdb re-called the 5' RACE reads with MiXCR. The sample holds 250,000 or so distinct CDR3 sequences, roughly a quarter seen once. The sequence was collected from a male donor with ankylosing spondylitis or in good health (not recorded which). Sequenced material: blood, either unsorted or a sorted T cell fraction (not recorded which).

In DNA, the CDR3 is TGCAGTGCTAGACCCAATACTGGGACGGCTTGGCCCTTC. This gives the protein CSARPNTGTAWPF. This chain joins TRBV20-1 and TRBJ1-2; D perhaps matches TRBD1 (5 bases). The CDR3 is made up of 13 amino acids. Germline V CDR1 and CDR2: DFQATT, SNEGSKA (reference sequence).